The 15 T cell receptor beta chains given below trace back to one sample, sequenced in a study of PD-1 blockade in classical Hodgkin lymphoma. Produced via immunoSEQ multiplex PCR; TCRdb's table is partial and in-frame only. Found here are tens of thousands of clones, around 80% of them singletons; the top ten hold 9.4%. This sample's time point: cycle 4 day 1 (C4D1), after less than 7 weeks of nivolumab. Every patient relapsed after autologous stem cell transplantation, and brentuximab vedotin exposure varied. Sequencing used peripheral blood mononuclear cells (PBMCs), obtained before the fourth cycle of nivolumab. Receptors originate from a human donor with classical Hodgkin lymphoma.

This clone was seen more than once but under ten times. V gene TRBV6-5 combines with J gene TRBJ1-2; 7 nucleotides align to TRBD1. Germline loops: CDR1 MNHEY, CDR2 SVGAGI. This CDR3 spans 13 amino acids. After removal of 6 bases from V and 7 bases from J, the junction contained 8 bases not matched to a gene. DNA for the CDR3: TGTGCCAGCAGCCGTACAGGGGACTCTGGCTACACCTTC. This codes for CASSRTGDSGYTF.

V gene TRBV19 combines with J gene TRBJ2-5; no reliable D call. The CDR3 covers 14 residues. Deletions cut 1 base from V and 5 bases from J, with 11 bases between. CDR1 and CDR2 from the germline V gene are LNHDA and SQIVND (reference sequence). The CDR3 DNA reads TGTGCCAGTAGTATAGCTCGTCAGTCGGAGACCCAGTACTTC. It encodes CASSIARQSETQYF.

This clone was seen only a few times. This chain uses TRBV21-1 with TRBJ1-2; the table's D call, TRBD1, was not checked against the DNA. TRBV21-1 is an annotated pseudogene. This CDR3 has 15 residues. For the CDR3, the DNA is TGTGCCAGCAGCAAAGGGGACAGAGGGTACTATGGCTACACCTTC. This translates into CASSKGDRGYYGYTF.

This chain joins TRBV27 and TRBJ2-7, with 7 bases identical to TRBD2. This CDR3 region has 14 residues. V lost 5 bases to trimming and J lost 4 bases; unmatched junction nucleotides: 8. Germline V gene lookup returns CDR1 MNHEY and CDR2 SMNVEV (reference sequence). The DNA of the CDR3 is TGTGCCAGCAGTCCACTTTGGGGGGGATACGAGCAGTACTTC. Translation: CASSPLWGGYEQYF.

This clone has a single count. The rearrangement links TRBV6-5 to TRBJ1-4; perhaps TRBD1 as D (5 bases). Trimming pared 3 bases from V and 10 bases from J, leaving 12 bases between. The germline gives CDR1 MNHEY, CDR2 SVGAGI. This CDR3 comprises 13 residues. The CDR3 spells CASSYRPGGKLFF. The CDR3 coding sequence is TGTGCCAGCAGTTATCGGCCCGGGGGAAAACTGTTTTTT.

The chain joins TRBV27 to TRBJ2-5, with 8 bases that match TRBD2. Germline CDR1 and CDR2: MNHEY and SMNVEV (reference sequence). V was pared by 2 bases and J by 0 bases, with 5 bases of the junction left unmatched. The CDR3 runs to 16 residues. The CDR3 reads CASSLNGGAYQETQYF. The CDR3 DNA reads TGTGCCAGCAGTTTAAACGGGGGGGCGTACCAAGAGACCCAGTACTTC.

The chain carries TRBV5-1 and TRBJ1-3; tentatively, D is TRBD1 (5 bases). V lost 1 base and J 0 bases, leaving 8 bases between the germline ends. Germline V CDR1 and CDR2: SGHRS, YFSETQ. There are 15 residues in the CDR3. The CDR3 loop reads CASSLTGGSGNTIYF. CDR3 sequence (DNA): TGCGCCAGCAGCTTGACAGGCGGCTCTGGAAACACCATATATTTT.

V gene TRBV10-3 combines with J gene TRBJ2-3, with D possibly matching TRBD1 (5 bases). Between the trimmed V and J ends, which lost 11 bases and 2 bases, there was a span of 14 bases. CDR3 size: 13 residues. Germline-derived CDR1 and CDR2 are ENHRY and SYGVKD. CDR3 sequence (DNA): TGTGCCCTCCGTCAGGGAACCACAGATACGCAGTATTTT. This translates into CALRQGTTDTQYF.

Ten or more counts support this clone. For the CDR3, the DNA is TGTGCCAGCAGCCAAGTCTCCGGGACTAGGGCCTACAATGAGCAGTTCTTC. Translated: CASSQVSGTRAYNEQFF. The rearrangement uses TRBV4-2 and TRBJ2-1, with 8 bases that match TRBD2. The V gene's germline CDR1 is LGHNA and CDR2 YNFKEQ. The CDR3 has 17 amino acids. With 1 base clipped from V and 2 bases from J, the junction kept 7 bases outside the gene matches.

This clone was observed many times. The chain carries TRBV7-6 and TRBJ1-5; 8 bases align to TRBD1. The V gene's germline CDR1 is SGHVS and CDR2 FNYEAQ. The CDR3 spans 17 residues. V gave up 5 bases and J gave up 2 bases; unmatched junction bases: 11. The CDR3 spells CASSLRAGQGGNQPQHF. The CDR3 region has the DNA TGTGCCAGCAGCCTCAGGGCAGGACAGGGAGGCAATCAGCCCCAGCATTTT.

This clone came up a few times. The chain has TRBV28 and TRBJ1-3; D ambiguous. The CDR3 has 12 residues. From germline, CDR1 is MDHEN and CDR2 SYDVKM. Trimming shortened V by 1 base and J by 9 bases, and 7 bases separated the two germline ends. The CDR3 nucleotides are TGTGCCAGCAGTTTATACCCCGGCACCATATATTTT. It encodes CASSLYPGTIYF.

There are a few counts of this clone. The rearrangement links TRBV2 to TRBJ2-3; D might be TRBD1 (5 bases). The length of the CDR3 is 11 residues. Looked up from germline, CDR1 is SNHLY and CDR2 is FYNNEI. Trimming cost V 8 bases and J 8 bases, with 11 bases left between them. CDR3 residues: CASVSGITQYF. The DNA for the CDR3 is TGTGCCAGCGTATCAGGGATTACGCAGTATTTT.

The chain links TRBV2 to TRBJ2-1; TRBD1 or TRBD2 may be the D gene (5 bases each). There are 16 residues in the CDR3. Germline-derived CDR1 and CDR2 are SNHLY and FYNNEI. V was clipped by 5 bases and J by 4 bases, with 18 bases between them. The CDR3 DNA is TGTGCCAGCAGTAAACCCGGGACCCTAGGGTACAATGAGCAGTTCTTC. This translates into CASSKPGTLGYNEQFF.

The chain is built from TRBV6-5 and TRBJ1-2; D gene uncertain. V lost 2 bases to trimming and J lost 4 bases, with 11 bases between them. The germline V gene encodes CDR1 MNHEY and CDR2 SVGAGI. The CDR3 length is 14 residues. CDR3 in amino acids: CASSYTDRLYGYTF. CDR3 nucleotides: TGTGCCAGCAGTTACACGGACCGACTCTATGGCTACACCTTC.

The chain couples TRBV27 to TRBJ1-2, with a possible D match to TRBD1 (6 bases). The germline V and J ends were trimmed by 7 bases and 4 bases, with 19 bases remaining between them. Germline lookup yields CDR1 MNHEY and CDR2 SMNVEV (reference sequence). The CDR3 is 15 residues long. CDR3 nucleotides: TGTGCCAGCAAAGAACGGGGGGGGCCTATCTATGGCTACACCTTC. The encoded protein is CASKERGGPIYGYTF.